Listed here are 32 T cell receptor beta chains from one sample, sequenced in a study of blood T cell repertoires in COVID-19. Measured with immunoSEQ multiplex PCR; TCRdb has only the in-frame clones, and not every one. Found here are roughly 330,000 clones, about four fifths of them singletons; the top ten hold roughly 1.1%. The sample comprised peripheral blood. The source is a woman in her forties or fifties with acute or convalescent COVID-19.

The V and J genes are TRBV18 and TRBJ2-5; 9 bases are a match to TRBD2. The V gene end was trimmed by 6 bases and the J gene end by 6 bases; junction bases not matched to a gene: 8. The CDR3 has 14 residues. Germline CDR1 is KGHSH and CDR2 is LQKENI. CDR3 residues: CASSPGTSWQTQYF. The CDR3 DNA reads TGTGCCAGCTCCCCAGGGACTAGCTGGCAGACCCAGTACTTC.

The V call is TRBV27, the J call TRBJ1-1; 7 bases fit TRBD1. Per germline, CDR1 MNHEY and CDR2 SMNVEV (reference sequence). With 6 bases clipped from V and 4 bases from J, the junction kept 8 bases outside the gene matches. The CDR3 consists of 14 residues. The CDR3: CASSPQGVFTEAFF. In DNA form, the CDR3 reads TGTGCCAGCAGCCCTCAGGGGGTATTCACTGAAGCTTTCTTT.

The genes are TRBV2 and TRBJ2-5; D is perhaps TRBD2 (5 bases). Germline V gives CDR1 SNHLY, CDR2 FYNNEI. The CDR3 is 15 residues long. Trimming removed 3 bases from V and 1 base from J, with 12 bases in between. CDR3 nucleotides: TGTGCCAGCAGTGATGGGTTAGGGAGCCAAGAGACCCAGTACTTC. Its protein product is CASSDGLGSQETQYF.

As to this clone: Other DNA sequences of this sample code for an identical CDR3. The CDR3 DNA follows: TGTGCCAGCAGTTTGACTAGCGGGAGCACAGATACGCAGTATTTT. Residues: CASSLTSGSTDTQYF. The V and J genes are TRBV5-4 and TRBJ2-3; 10 nucleotides line up with TRBD2. This CDR3 has 15 residues. J lost 0 bases, V lost 5 bases, and 3 bases had no gene match. Per the germline V gene, CDR1 is SGHNT and CDR2 is YYREEE (reference sequence).

The CDR3 DNA is TGTGCCAGCAGGGCCCTAGCGGGGCCGTTCGGGAAGCAGTACTTC. Translated, it gives CASRALAGPFGKQYF. V usage is TRBV7-8 and J usage is TRBJ2-7, with 9 bases fitting TRBD2. Germline-derived CDR1 and CDR2 are SGHVS and FQNEAQ. The CDR3 sequence is 15 residues long. J lost 8 bases, V lost 6 bases, and 14 bases had no gene match.

DNA of the CDR3: TGTGCCAGCTCACCACTGGCGGGGAGCAATCAGCCCCAGCATTTT. Translating gives CASSPLAGSNQPQHF. This chain links TRBV18 with TRBJ1-5; D is ambiguous. The germline V and J ends were trimmed by 1 base and 1 base, with 8 bases remaining between them. Germline V gene lookup returns CDR1 KGHSH and CDR2 LQKENI. CDR3 size: 15 residues.

In regard to this clone: The sample holds other DNA sequences that translate to the same CDR3. The CDR3 region is CASSPRLAGGRDTQYF. Here the CDR3 DNA reads TGTGCCAGCTCACCTAGACTAGCGGGAGGCCGAGATACGCAGTATTTT. The gene calls are TRBV18 and TRBJ2-3; 13 nucleotides align to TRBD2. CDR1 and CDR2 (germline): KGHSH, LQKENI. Germline trimming cut 3 bases from V and 5 bases from J; bases unmatched to any gene: 5. CDR3 length: 16 residues.

This chain links TRBV7-9 with TRBJ2-3; D possibly corresponds to TRBD2 (7 bases). Trimming removed 5 bases from V and 5 bases from J, with 14 bases in between. This CDR3 comprises 14 residues. CDR1 and CDR2 from the germline V gene are SEHNR and FQNEAQ (reference sequence). The CDR3 protein is CASSGWGGLDTQYF. The CDR3 nucleotides read TGTGCCAGCAGCGGTTGGGGGGGCTTAGATACGCAGTATTTT.

The rearrangement joins TRBV7-2 to TRBJ1-1, with D perhaps matching TRBD1 (6 bases). The germline V gene encodes CDR1 SGHTA and CDR2 FQGNSA. The CDR3 totals 15 residues. The V end lost 7 bases, the J end lost 4 bases, and 19 bases lay between the germline ends. In DNA form, the CDR3 reads TGTGCCAGCAACTTCAGGGGTAGGGGGATCACTGAAGCTTTCTTT. Its protein product is CASNFRGRGITEAFF.

The rearrangement joins TRBV10-3 to TRBJ1-2, with TRBD1 matching 10 bases. The CDR3 spans 12 residues. The V gene end was trimmed by 10 bases and the J gene end by 11 bases; junction bases not matched to a gene: 10. Germline CDR1 and CDR2: ENHRY and SYGVKD. The CDR3 loop reads CATKGTGDPYTF. The CDR3, as DNA: TGTGCCACCAAGGGGACAGGGGATCCATACACCTTC.

This clone was observed a few times. The chain links TRBV18 to TRBJ1-2; a possible D gene is TRBD1 (5 bases). Germline assignment: CDR1 KGHSH and CDR2 LQKENI. Between the trimmed V and J ends, which lost 1 base and 3 bases, there was a span of 9 bases. This CDR3 contains 14 residues. The CDR3 here is CASSPQTGDYGYTF. CDR3 sequence (DNA): TGTGCCAGCTCACCACAAACGGGGGACTATGGCTACACCTTC.

The chain is built from TRBV19 and TRBJ1-6, with D possibly being TRBD1 (6 bases). Germline CDR1 LNHDA, CDR2 SQIVND (reference sequence). The V and J ends lost 5 bases and 15 bases respectively, with 11 bases between them. The CDR3 runs to 11 residues. CDR3 DNA sequence: TGTGCCAGTAGTGACCGGGACAACCTCCACTTT. Amino acids: CASSDRDNLHF.

The genes are TRBV27 and TRBJ2-5; weak D call: TRBD2 (6 bases). This CDR3 spans 14 amino acids. In germline, CDR1 is MNHEY, CDR2 SMNVEV (reference sequence). V was shortened by 3 bases and J by 0 bases, with 8 bases between the two germline ends. The CDR3 loop reads CASSLAGNQETQYF. CDR3 in DNA: TGTGCCAGCAGTTTGGCGGGGAACCAAGAGACCCAGTACTTC.

The chain employs TRBV5-1 and TRBJ2-2; D gene ambiguous. Germline V lookup: CDR1 SGHRS, CDR2 YFSETQ. V lost 0 bases to trimming and J lost 1 base, with 10 bases between them. The CDR3 totals 16 residues. The CDR3 sequence: CASSLVVGGNTGELFF. CDR3 nucleotides: TGCGCCAGCAGCTTGGTTGTAGGCGGGAACACCGGGGAGCTGTTTTTT.

The V gene is TRBV6-5, the J gene TRBJ2-4; D is possibly TRBD1 (5 bases). The germline CDR1 and CDR2 sequences are MNHEY and SVGAGI. This CDR3 comprises 12 residues. V was pared by 7 bases and J by 5 bases, with 9 bases between. The DNA of the CDR3 is TGTGCCAGCATGGGGCCCCAAAACATTCAGTACTTC. Protein: CASMGPQNIQYF.

This clone was found a few times. The V gene is TRBV30, the J gene TRBJ2-7; 7 nucleotides agree with TRBD1. The CDR3 is made up of 15 amino acids. Germline-derived CDR1 and CDR2 are GTSNPN and SVGIG (reference sequence). After removal of 1 base from V and 2 bases from J, the junction contained 8 bases not matched to a gene. The CDR3: CAWSDPGTVAYEQYF. The CDR3 DNA reads as TGTGCCTGGAGTGACCCCGGGACAGTAGCCTACGAGCAGTACTTC.

In nucleotides, the CDR3 is TGCAGCGTTGACCAGGTTAACAATGAGCAGTTCTTC. This sequence encodes CSVDQVNNEQFF. The J gene is TRBJ2-1, the V gene TRBV29-1; no clear D. The V gene's germline CDR1 is SQVTM and CDR2 ANQGSEA. This CDR3 region has 12 residues. Trimming took 3 bases from V and 5 from J, leaving 8 bases between them.

The rearrangement uses TRBV2 and TRBJ1-1; 8 positions agree with TRBD1. The CDR3 loop spans 15 amino acids. V lost 6 bases, J lost 5 bases, and 11 bases stayed unmatched. Looked up from germline, CDR1 is SNHLY and CDR2 is FYNNEI. The CDR3 nucleotides read TGTGCCAGCAGCGACCTAACAGGGGGGGAAACTGAAGCTTTCTTT. It is translated as CASSDLTGGETEAFF. The full variable domain, its missing parts supplied by reference TRBV2 and TRBJ1-1, is EPEVTQTPSHQVTQMGQEVILRCVPISNHLYFYWYRQILGQKVEFLVSFYNNEISEKSEIFDDQFSVERPDGSNFTLKIRSTKLEDSAMYFCASSDLTGGETEAFFGQGTRLTVV.

The J gene is TRBJ1-5, the V gene TRBV6-2 or TRBV6-3, with 9 positions matching TRBD1. The CDR3 has 14 residues. V was pared by 5 bases and J by 10 bases, with 9 bases of the junction left unmatched. The germline V gene has CDR1 MNHEY and CDR2 SVGEGT. CDR3 sequence reads: CASSRGQGISPQHF. Written as DNA, the CDR3 is TGTGCCAGCAGTAGAGGACAGGGGATTTCCCCCCAGCATTTT.

The V gene is TRBV2, the J gene TRBJ1-3; 8 positions match TRBD1. This CDR3 has 15 residues. V lost 5 bases, J lost 3 bases, and 6 bases stayed unmatched. Germline-derived CDR1 and CDR2 are SNHLY and FYNNEI. CDR3 in amino acids: CASSPQTGDGNTIYF. CDR3 coding DNA: TGTGCCAGCAGTCCCCAGACAGGGGATGGAAACACCATATATTTT.

A few counts support this clone. The gene calls are TRBV4-3 and TRBJ1-3; D call uncertain. This CDR3 has 17 residues. V lost 0 bases and J 4 bases, leaving 16 bases between the germline ends. The V gene's germline CDR1 is LGHNA and CDR2 YSLEER. CDR3 sequence (DNA): TGCGCCAGCAGCCAAGACCCGGCCGGGAGCCAAGGAAACACCATATATTTT. This encodes CASSQDPAGSQGNTIYF.

The rearrangement links TRBV2 to TRBJ1-4, with 7 positions matching TRBD1. CDR3 length equals 14 residues. V dropped 6 bases and J dropped 8; count of bases not matched to a gene: 9. Germline CDR1 and CDR2: SNHLY and FYNNEI. CDR3 in amino acids: CASRRQGLGEKLFF. CDR3 bases: TGTGCCAGCAGGAGACAGGGATTGGGGGAAAAACTGTTTTTT. Complete variable domain (other parts from reference TRBV2 and TRBJ1-4): EPEVTQTPSHQVTQMGQEVILRCVPISNHLYFYWYRQILGQKVEFLVSFYNNEISEKSEIFDDQFSVERPDGSNFTLKIRSTKLEDSAMYFCASRRQGLGEKLFFGSGTQLSVL.

V gene TRBV4-2 combines with J gene TRBJ1-2; 7 bases agree with TRBD1. Germline values: CDR1 LGHNA, CDR2 YNFKEQ. V lost 6 bases and J lost 2; bases outside the gene matches: 6. CDR3 size: 14 residues. The CDR3 DNA sequence: TGTGCCAGCAGTAAAACAGGGGAGAACTATGGCTACACCTTC. Translation gives CASSKTGENYGYTF.

This clone has only a few counts. The chain carries TRBV7-9 and TRBJ2-2, with 8 nucleotides matching TRBD2. Unmatched junction bases numbered 3, after V lost 3 bases and J lost 3 bases. Germline CDR1 reads SEHNR; CDR2 reads FQNEAQ (reference sequence). The CDR3 spans 15 residues. As DNA, the CDR3 is TGTGCCAGCAGCTTCAGCGGGGGCGACACCGGGGAGCTGTTTTTT. Its protein is CASSFSGGDTGELFF.

The gene calls are TRBV7-2 and TRBJ2-3, with TRBD2 matching over 8 bases. From germline, CDR1 is SGHTA and CDR2 FQGNSA. The ends lost 5 bases at V and 2 bases at J; junction bases unmatched: 15. CDR3 size: 18 residues. CDR3 sequence reads: CASSQRGLAGHDTDTQYF. The CDR3, as DNA: TGTGCCAGCAGCCAAAGAGGGCTAGCGGGCCACGACACAGATACGCAGTATTTT.

The chain employs TRBV6-6 and TRBJ2-3, with 12 bases identical to TRBD2. V was pared by 5 bases and J by 1 base, with 7 bases of the junction left unmatched. The CDR3 is 17 residues long. Germline-derived CDR1 and CDR2 are MNHNY and SVGAGI (reference sequence). CDR3 residues: CASSRPGLAGRTDTQYF. The CDR3 DNA is TGTGCCAGCAGTCGTCCGGGACTAGCGGGCCGCACAGATACGCAGTATTTT.

This clone was seen a handful of times. This chain uses TRBV6-5 with TRBJ2-7, with 9 nucleotides matching TRBD1. The CDR3 extends over 13 amino acids. CDR1 and CDR2 from the germline V gene are MNHEY and SVGAGI. J was trimmed by 5 bases and V by 4 bases; bases with no gene match: 3. CDR3 protein: CASSSRDRDEQYF. The CDR3 DNA sequence: TGTGCCAGCAGTTCCCGGGACAGGGACGAGCAGTACTTC.

The chain links TRBV29-1 to TRBJ1-1; D call uncertain. Trimming took 6 bases from V and 2 from J, leaving 16 bases between them. The CDR3 contains 14 residues. Germline V gene lookup returns CDR1 SQVTM and CDR2 ANQGSEA. The CDR3 reads CSVDAPPGNTEAFF. In DNA form, the CDR3 reads TGCAGCGTCGACGCCCCGCCGGGAAACACTGAAGCTTTCTTT.

This clone turned up a few times. The DNA of the CDR3 is TGTGCCAGCAGCCCCAGGTACGGGGGGTCCGATGAAGCTTTCTTT. Its translation is CASSPRYGGSDEAFF. This chain links TRBV6-2 or TRBV6-3 with TRBJ1-1; possibly TRBD1 for D (5 bases). CDR1 and CDR2 (germline): MNHEY, SVGEGT. V lost 6 bases, J lost 7 bases, and 21 bases lay in between. CDR3 length equals 15 residues.

The chain recombines TRBV6-1 with TRBJ2-3, with 8 bases fitting TRBD2. With 2 bases clipped from V and 0 bases from J, the junction kept 4 bases outside the gene matches. CDR1 and CDR2 from the germline V gene are MNHNS and SASEGT. CDR3 length: 16 amino acids. This CDR3 reads CASSERKRGSTDTQYF. In nucleotides, the CDR3 is TGTGCCAGCAGTGAAAGGAAGCGGGGGAGCACAGATACGCAGTATTTT.

The J gene is TRBJ2-5, the V gene TRBV5-4; 16 bases align to TRBD2. The germline gives CDR1 SGHNT, CDR2 YYREEE (reference sequence). V was clipped by 4 bases and J by 1 base; unmatched bases: 10. The CDR3 is 19 amino acids. Written as DNA, the CDR3 is TGTGCCAGCAGCGCAAGCTTCGGGACTAGCGGGAGGGTCCAAGAGACCCAGTACTTC. Amino acids: CASSASFGTSGRVQETQYF.

The chain is built from TRBV18 and TRBJ1-2; 7 bases align to TRBD1. The CDR3 totals 15 residues. V lost 5 bases to trimming and J lost 7 bases; unmatched junction nucleotides: 13. The V gene's germline CDR1 is KGHSH and CDR2 LQKENI. The CDR3 here is CASSSTTGDRFGYTF. As DNA, the CDR3 is TGTGCCAGCTCATCAACTACAGGGGACCGTTTTGGCTACACCTTC.